This T cell receptor beta chain was sequenced during a study of cytomegalovirus exposure and HLA in healthy donors. The length of the CDR3 is 15 residues. The V gene end was trimmed by 4 bases and the J gene end by 4 bases; junction bases not matched to a gene: 5. CDR1 and CDR2 (germline): SGHRS, YFSETQ. Notes on this clone: Its antigen is currently unknown.

Libraries were prepared by immunoSEQ multiplex PCR; TCRdb keeps only in-frame clonotypes and omits some of them. The repertoire holds fewer than 200,000 clones, 80% to 90% seen once, with 1.4% in the top ten. Study outcomes and limitations: The listing of roughly 160 TCR beta chains classed them as cytomegalovirus-associated.

J is TRBJ2-1 and V is TRBV5-1; 10 bases are a match to TRBD2. Sequencing input: PBMCs. The receptor's source is a woman aged 25 to 39 in good health and CMV-seronegative. CDR3 loop: CASSLAGASYNEQFF. The CDR3 coding sequence is TGCGCCAGCAGCCTAGCGGGGGCCTCATACAATGAGCAGTTCTTC. The variable domain in full, completed from reference TRBV5-1 and TRBJ2-1, reads KAGVTQTPRYLIKTRGQQVTLSCSPISGHRSVSWYQQTPGQGLQFLFEYFSETQRNKGNFPGRFSGRQFSNSRSEMNVSTLELGDSALYLCASSLAGASYNEQFFGPGTRLTVL.